Listed here are 5 T cell receptor beta chains from one sample, sequenced in a study of technical replicates of blood from several donors. TCRdb's copy holds only in-frame clones and misses some; the assay was immunoSEQ multiplex PCR. In the table there are more than 60,000 clones, approximately 95% of which are singletons. The sequenced material came from T cells isolated from PBMCs. The receptors come from a human donor in good health.

V usage is TRBV4-2 and J usage is TRBJ2-7; a possible D gene is TRBD1 (6 bases). Germline CDR1 reads LGHNA; CDR2 reads YNFKEQ. The CDR3 totals 15 residues. The V end was cut by 0 bases, the J end by 4 bases, with 13 bases between. Here the CDR3 DNA reads TGTGCCAGCAGCCAAGATCAGGGGTCCCCTTACGAGCAGTACTTC. Protein sequence: CASSQDQGSPYEQYF.

The chain combines TRBV18 with TRBJ2-5; the D is unclear. The CDR3 runs to 13 residues. Germline assignment: CDR1 KGHSH and CDR2 LQKENI. V lost 0 bases and J lost 5, with 7 bases in between. The CDR3 reads CASSPPSKETQYF. The CDR3 DNA is TGTGCCAGCTCACCACCGAGCAAGGAGACCCAGTACTTC.

This clone came up once. The rearrangement joins TRBV10-3 to TRBJ2-2; 8 bases are shared with TRBD2. The CDR3 is 15 amino acids. V was clipped by 6 bases and J by 3 bases; unmatched bases: 6. Germline V gene data show CDR1 as ENHRY and CDR2 as SYGVKD. CDR3 loop: CAIRPLTSDTGELFF. CDR3 sequence (DNA): TGTGCCATCAGGCCCCTGACTAGCGACACCGGGGAGCTGTTTTTT.

J is TRBJ2-7 and V is TRBV27; D is uncertain. Per germline, CDR1 MNHEY and CDR2 SMNVEV (reference sequence). V shed 3 bases and J shed 7 bases, with 13 bases lying between them. The CDR3 spans 13 residues. The DNA for the CDR3 is TGTGCCAGCAGTTTGATTCCCCCGCGAGAGCAGTACTTC. This gives the protein CASSLIPPREQYF.

The chain has TRBV27 and TRBJ1-2, with TRBD1 matching 12 bases. After removal of 5 bases from V and 7 bases from J, the junction contained 8 bases not matched to a gene. The CDR3 has 15 residues. Germline values: CDR1 MNHEY, CDR2 SMNVEV (reference sequence). The chain's CDR3 is CASSPTGTGGLGYTF. The CDR3 DNA sequence: TGTGCCAGCAGTCCAACCGGGACAGGGGGCCTTGGCTACACCTTC.